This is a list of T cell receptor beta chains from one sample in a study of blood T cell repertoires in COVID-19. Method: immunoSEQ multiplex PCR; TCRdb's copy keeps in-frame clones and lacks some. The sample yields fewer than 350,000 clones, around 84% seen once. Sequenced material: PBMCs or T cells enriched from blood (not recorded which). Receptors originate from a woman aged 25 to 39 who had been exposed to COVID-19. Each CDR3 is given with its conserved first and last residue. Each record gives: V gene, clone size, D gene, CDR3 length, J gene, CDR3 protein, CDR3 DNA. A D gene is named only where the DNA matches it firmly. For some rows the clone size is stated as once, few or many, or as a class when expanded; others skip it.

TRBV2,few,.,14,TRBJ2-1,CASSGTAWTNEQFF,TGTGCCAGCAGTGGAACCGCTTGGACAAATGAGCAGTTCTTC
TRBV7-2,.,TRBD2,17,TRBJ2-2,CASSLNSGRGNTGELFF,TGTGCCAGCAGCTTAAATAGCGGGAGGGGTAACACCGGGGAGCTGTTTTTT
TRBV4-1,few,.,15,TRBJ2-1,CASSQDRGVGYEQFF,TGCGCCAGCAGCCAAGATAGAGGAGTCGGCTATGAGCAGTTCTTC
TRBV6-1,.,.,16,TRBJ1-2,CASSETRQASNYGYTF,TGTGCCAGCAGTGAAACCCGACAGGCGTCTAACTATGGCTACACCTTC
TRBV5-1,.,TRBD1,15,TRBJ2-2,CATQPGQGSTGELFF,TGCGCCACCCAGCCGGGACAGGGTAGCACCGGGGAGCTGTTTTTT
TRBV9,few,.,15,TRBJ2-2,CASSPLGGNTGELFF,TGTGCCAGCAGCCCCCTGGGGGGGAACACCGGGGAGCTGTTTTTT
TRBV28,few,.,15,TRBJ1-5,CASSLPEGVNQPQHF,TGTGCCAGCAGTTTACCTGAAGGGGTTAATCAGCCCCAGCATTTT
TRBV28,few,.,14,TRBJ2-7,CASRRQSPSYEQYF,TGTGCCAGCAGGAGACAGTCCCCCTCCTACGAGCAGTACTTC
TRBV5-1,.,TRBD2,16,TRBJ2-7,CASSLALTSGSYEQYF,TGCGCCAGCAGCTTGGCCCTTACTAGCGGCTCCTACGAGCAGTACTTC
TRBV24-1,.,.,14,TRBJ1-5,CATSAGGAYQPQHF,TGTGCCACCAGTGCTGGGGGGGCTTATCAGCCCCAGCATTTT
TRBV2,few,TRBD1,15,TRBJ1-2,CASSEEPGQVNGYTF,TGTGCCAGCAGTGAAGAGCCGGGACAGGTGAATGGCTACACCTTC
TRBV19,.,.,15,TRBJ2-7,CASSMGGANPTQQYF,TGTGCCAGTAGTATGGGCGGGGCGAATCCTACGCAGCAGTACTTC
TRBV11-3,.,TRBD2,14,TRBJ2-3,CASSISGDTDTQYF,TGTGCCAGCAGCATTAGCGGGGACACAGATACGCAGTATTTT
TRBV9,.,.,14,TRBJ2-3,CASSDGSSTDTQYF,TGTGCCAGCAGCGATGGCAGTAGCACAGATACGCAGTATTTT
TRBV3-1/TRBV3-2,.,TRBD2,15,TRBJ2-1,CASSQVTSGGGQQFF,TGTGCCAGCAGCCAAGTGACTAGCGGGGGCGGCCAGCAGTTCTTC
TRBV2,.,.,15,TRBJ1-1,CASSVTRAENTEAFF,TGTGCCAGCAGTGTTACCAGGGCGGAGAACACTGAAGCTTTCTTT
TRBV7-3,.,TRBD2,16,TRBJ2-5,CASSLTGLAGRETQYF,TGTGCCAGCAGCTTAACAGGACTAGCGGGTAGAGAGACCCAGTACTTC
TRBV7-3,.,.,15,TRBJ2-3,CASSAQGGNEDTQYF,TGTGCCAGCAGCGCTCAAGGCGGGAACGAAGATACGCAGTATTTT
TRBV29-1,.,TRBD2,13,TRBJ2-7,CSVTSGGPYEQYF,TGCAGCGTGACTAGCGGGGGGCCCTACGAGCAGTACTTC
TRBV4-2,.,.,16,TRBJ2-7,CASSQDNSDSFYEQYF,TGTGCCAGCAGCCAAGATAACTCGGACAGCTTCTACGAGCAGTACTTC
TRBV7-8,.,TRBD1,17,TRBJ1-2,CASSSQDRGLPNYGYTF,TGTGCCAGCAGCTCCCAGGACAGGGGCCTCCCTAACTATGGCTACACCTTC
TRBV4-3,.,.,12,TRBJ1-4,CASSQNSEKLFF,TGCGCCAGCAGCCAAAACAGTGAAAAACTGTTTTTT
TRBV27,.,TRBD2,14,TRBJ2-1,CASSLAGGSSEQFF,TGTGCCAGCAGCCTAGCGGGGGGCAGTAGTGAGCAGTTCTTC
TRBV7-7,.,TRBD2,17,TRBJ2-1,CASSFGSSLAGGNEQFF,TGTGCTAGCAGCTTCGGGTCCTCCCTAGCGGGGGGCAATGAGCAGTTCTTC
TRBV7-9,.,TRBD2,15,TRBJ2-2,CASSVTSGRKGELFF,TGTGCCAGCAGCGTAACTAGCGGGAGAAAAGGGGAGCTGTTTTTT
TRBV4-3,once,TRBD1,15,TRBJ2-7,CASSQDRDRGYEQYF,TGCGCCAGCAGCCAAGATAGGGACAGGGGCTACGAGCAGTACTTC
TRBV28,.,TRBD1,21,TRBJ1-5,CASSLWVGGATGGTSNQPQHF,TGTGCCAGCAGTTTGTGGGTAGGCGGGGCCACAGGGGGCACAAGCAATCAGCCCCAGCATTTT
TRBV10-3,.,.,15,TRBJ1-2,CAAYDTGTTNYGYTF,TGTGCCGCCTACGATACAGGAACGACTAACTATGGCTACACCTTC
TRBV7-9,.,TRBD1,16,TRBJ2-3,CASSLTGGRSTDTQYF,TGTGCCAGCAGCTTGACAGGGGGGAGAAGCACAGATACGCAGTATTTT
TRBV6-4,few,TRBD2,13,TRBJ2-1,CASSDLRTSVWFF,TGTGCCAGCAGTGACTTAAGGACTAGCGTGTGGTTCTTC
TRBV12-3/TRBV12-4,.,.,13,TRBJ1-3,CAHGPAGRNTIYF,TGTGCTCACGGCCCGGCGGGGCGAAACACCATATATTTT
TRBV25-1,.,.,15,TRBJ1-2,CASSPSSSANYGYTF,TGTGCCAGCAGTCCCTCGAGCTCCGCTAACTATGGCTACACCTTC
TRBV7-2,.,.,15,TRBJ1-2,CASSLMAGANYGYTF,TGTGCCAGCAGCTTAATGGCAGGGGCGAACTATGGCTACACCTTC
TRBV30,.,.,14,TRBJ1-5,CAWSVSGNNQPQHF,TGTGCCTGGAGTGTATCGGGTAACAATCAGCCCCAGCATTTT
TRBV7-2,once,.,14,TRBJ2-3,CASSLGLGTDTQYF,TGTGCCAGCAGCTTAGGTCTAGGCACAGATACGCAGTATTTT
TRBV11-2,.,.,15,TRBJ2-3,CASSLGAGSTDTQYF,TGTGCCAGCAGCTTAGGGGCGGGTAGCACAGATACGCAGTATTTT
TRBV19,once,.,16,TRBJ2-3,CASSRGWGRRTDTQYF,TGTGCCAGTAGCCGGGGCTGGGGGCGCCGCACAGATACGCAGTATTTT
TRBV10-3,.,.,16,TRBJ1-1,CAISSGAGGMNTEAFF,TGTGCCATCAGTTCTGGCGCTGGGGGCATGAACACTGAAGCTTTCTTT
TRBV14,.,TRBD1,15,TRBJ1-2,CASSPDDRGRGGYTF,TGTGCCAGCAGCCCAGACGACAGGGGGCGAGGTGGCTACACCTTC
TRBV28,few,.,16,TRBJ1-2,CASRFDRFPMGYGYTF,TGTGCCAGCAGATTCGACAGGTTTCCAATGGGCTATGGCTACACCTTC
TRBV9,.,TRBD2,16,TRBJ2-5,CASSPTSGLLKETQYF,TGTGCCAGCAGCCCTACTAGCGGGCTTTTGAAAGAGACCCAGTACTTC
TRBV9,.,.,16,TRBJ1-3,CASSVREPGSGNTIYF,TGTGCCAGCAGCGTGAGGGAGCCAGGCTCTGGAAACACCATATATTTT
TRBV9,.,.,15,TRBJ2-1,CASSVVHSSYNEQFF,TGTGCCAGCAGCGTAGTCCACAGCTCCTACAATGAGCAGTTCTTC
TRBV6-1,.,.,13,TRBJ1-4,CASSEYPGEKLFF,TGTGCCAGCAGTGAATATCCAGGGGAAAAACTGTTTTTT
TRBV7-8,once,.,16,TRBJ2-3,CASSLVAGFPTDTQYF,TGTGCCAGCAGCTTAGTCGCGGGGTTCCCCACAGATACGCAGTATTTT
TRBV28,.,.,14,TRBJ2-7,CASSLFGGLYEQYF,TGTGCCAGCAGTTTATTCGGGGGGCTCTACGAGCAGTACTTC
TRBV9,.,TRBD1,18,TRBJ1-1,CASSVRDRVFELGTEAFF,TGTGCCAGCAGCGTAAGGGACAGGGTATTCGAGCTCGGAACTGAAGCTTTCTTT
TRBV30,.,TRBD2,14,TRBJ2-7,CAWSSSGSSYEQYF,TGTGCCTGGAGTTCTAGCGGGAGCTCCTACGAGCAGTACTTC